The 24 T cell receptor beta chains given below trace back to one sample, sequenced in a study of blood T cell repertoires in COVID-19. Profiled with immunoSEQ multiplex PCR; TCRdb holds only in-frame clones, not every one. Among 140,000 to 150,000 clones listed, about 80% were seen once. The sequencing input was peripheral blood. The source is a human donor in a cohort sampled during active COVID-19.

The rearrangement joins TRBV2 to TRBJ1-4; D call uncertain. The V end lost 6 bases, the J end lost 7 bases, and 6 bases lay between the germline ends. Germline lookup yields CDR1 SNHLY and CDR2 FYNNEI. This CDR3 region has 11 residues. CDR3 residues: CASSEVEKLFF. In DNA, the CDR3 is TGTGCCAGCAGCGAGGTTGAAAAACTGTTTTTT.

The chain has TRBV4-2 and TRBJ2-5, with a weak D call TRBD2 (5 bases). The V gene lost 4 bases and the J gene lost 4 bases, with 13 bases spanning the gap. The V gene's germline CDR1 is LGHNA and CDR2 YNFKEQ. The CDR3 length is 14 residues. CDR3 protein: CASSPAWEPETQYF. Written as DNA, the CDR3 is TGTGCCAGCAGCCCTGCCTGGGAGCCAGAGACCCAGTACTTC.

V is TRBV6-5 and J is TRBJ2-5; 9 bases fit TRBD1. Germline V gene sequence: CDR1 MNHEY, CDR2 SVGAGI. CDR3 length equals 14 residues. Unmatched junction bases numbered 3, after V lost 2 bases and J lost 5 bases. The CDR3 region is CASSYVGQGETQYF. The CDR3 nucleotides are TGTGCCAGCAGTTACGTAGGACAGGGGGAGACCCAGTACTTC.

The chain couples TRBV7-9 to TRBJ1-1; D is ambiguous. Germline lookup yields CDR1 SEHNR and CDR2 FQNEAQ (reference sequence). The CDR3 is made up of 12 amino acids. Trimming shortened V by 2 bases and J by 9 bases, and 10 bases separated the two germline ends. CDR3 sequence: CASSLNSEKAFF. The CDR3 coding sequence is TGTGCCAGCAGCTTAAATTCAGAAAAAGCTTTCTTT.

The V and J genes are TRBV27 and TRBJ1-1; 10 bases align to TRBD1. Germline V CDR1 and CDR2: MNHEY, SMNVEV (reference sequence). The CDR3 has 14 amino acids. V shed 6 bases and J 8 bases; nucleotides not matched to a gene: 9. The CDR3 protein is CASSDRGLDLEAFF. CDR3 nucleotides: TGTGCCAGCAGCGACAGGGGGCTTGACCTCGAAGCTTTCTTT.

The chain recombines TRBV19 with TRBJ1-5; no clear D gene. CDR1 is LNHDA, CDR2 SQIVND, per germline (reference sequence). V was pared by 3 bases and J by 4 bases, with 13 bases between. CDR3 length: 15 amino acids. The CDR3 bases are TGTGCCAGTAGTATCGGAGCTCAACCTAATCAGCCCCAGCATTTT. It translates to CASSIGAQPNQPQHF.

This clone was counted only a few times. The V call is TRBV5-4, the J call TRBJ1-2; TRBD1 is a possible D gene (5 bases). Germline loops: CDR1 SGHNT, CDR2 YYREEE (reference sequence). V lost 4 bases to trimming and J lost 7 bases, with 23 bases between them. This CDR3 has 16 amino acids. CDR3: CASSGGRVDGWAGYTF. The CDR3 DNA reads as TGTGCCAGCAGCGGGGGGAGGGTGGATGGCTGGGCTGGCTACACCTTC.

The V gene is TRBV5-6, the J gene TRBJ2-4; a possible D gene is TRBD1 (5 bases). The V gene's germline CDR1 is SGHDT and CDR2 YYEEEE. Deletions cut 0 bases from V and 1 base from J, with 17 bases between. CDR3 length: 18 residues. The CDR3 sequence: CASSLGDWGRAAKNIQYF. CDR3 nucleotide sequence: TGTGCCAGCAGCTTGGGCGACTGGGGCAGGGCGGCCAAAAACATTCAGTACTTC.

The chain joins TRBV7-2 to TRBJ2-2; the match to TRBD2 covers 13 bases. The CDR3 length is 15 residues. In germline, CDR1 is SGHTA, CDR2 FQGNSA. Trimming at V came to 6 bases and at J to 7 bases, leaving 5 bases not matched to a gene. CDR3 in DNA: TGTGCCAGCAGTCGGACTAGCGGGAGTTTCGGGGAGCTGTTTTTT. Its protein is CASSRTSGSFGELFF.

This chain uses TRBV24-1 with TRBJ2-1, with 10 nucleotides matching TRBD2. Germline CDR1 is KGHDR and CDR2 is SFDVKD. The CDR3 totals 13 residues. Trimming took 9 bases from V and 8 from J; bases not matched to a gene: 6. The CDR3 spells CATQREGRDEQFF. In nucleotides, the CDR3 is TGTGCCACCCAGCGGGAGGGCCGCGATGAGCAGTTCTTC.

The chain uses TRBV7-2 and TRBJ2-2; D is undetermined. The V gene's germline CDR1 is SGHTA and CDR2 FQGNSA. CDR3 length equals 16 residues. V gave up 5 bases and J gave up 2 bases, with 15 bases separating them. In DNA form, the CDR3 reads TGTGCCAGCAGCCCGAGGATGACGAGTAACACCGGGGAGCTGTTTTTT. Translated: CASSPRMTSNTGELFF.

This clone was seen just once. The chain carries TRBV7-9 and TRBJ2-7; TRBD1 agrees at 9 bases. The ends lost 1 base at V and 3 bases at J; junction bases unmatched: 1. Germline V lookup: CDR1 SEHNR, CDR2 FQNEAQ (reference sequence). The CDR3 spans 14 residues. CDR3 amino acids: CASSLGQGVYEQYF. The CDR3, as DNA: TGTGCCAGCAGCTTAGGACAGGGGGTCTACGAGCAGTACTTC.

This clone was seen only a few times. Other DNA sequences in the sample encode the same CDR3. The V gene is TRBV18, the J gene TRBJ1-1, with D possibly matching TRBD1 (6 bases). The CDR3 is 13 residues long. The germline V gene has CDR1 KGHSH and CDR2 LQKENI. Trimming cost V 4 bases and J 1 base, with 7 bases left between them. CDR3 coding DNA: TGTGCCAGCTCACAACAGGGGAACACTGAAGCTTTCTTT. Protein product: CASSQQGNTEAFF.

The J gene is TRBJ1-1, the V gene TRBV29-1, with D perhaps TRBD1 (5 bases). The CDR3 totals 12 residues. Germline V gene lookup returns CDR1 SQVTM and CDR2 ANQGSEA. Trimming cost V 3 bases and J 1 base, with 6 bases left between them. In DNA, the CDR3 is TGCAGCGTTGATCAGGGGAACACTGAAGCTTTCTTT. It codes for CSVDQGNTEAFF. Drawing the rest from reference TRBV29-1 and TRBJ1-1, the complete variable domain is SAVISQKPSRDICQRGTSLTIQCQVDSQVTMMFWYRQQPGQSLTLIATANQGSEATYESGFVIDKFPISRPNLTFSTLTVSNMSPEDSSIYLCSVDQGNTEAFFGQGTRLTVV.

The CDR3 here is CASISRGLAGHNEQFF. CDR3 DNA sequence: TGTGCCAGCATATCAAGGGGACTAGCGGGCCACAATGAGCAGTTCTTC. The rearrangement joins TRBV2 to TRBJ2-1, with 12 positions matching TRBD2. V lost 7 bases to trimming and J lost 5 bases; unmatched junction nucleotides: 9. The CDR3 has 16 residues. CDR1 and CDR2 from the germline V gene are SNHLY and FYNNEI.

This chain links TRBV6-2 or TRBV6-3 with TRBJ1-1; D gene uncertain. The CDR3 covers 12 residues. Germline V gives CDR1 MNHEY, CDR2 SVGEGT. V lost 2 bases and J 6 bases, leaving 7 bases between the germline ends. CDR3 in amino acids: CASSYVGSEAFF. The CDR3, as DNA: TGTGCCAGCAGTTACGTGGGCTCTGAAGCTTTCTTT.

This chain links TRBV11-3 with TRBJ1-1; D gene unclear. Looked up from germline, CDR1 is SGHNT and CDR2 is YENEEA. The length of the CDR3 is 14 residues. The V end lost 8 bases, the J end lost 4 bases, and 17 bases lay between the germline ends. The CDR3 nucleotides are TGTGCCAGCTCCGTCGTGAGGGTGGGCACTGAAGCTTTCTTT. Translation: CASSVVRVGTEAFF. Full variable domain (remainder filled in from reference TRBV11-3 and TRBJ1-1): EAGVVQSPRYKIIEKKQPVAFWCNPISGHNTLYWYLQNLGQGPELLIRYENEEAVDDSQLPKDRFSAERLKGVDSTLKIQPAELGDSAVYLCASSVVRVGTEAFFGQGTRLTVV.

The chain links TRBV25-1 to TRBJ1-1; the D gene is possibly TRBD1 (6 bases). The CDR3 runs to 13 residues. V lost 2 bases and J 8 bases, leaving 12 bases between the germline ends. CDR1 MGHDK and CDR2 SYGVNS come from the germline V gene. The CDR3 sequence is CASSEPQGREAFF. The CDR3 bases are TGTGCCAGCAGTGAACCTCAGGGGCGCGAAGCTTTCTTT.

The CDR3 region is CASSSGRGKETQYF. Here the CDR3 DNA reads TGTGCCAGCAGCTCCGGACGGGGGAAAGAGACCCAGTACTTC. The gene calls are TRBV7-3 and TRBJ2-5; perhaps TRBD2 as D (6 bases). Trimming removed 4 bases from V and 3 bases from J, with 12 bases in between. This CDR3 contains 14 residues. CDR1 and CDR2 from the germline V gene are SGHTA and FQGTGA.

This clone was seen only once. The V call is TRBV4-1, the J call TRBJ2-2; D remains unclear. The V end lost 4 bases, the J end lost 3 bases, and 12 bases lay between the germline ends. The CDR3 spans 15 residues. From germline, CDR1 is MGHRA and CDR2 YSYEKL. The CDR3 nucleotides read TGCGCCAGCAGCCGGGCAAGATGGGACACCGGGGAGCTGTTTTTT. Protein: CASSRARWDTGELFF.

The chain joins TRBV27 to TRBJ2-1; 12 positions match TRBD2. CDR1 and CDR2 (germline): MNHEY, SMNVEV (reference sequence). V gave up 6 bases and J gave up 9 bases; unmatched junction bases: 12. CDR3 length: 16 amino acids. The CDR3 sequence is CASSDFWLAGGGEQFF. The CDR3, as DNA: TGTGCCAGCAGCGACTTCTGGCTAGCGGGGGGGGGTGAGCAGTTCTTC.

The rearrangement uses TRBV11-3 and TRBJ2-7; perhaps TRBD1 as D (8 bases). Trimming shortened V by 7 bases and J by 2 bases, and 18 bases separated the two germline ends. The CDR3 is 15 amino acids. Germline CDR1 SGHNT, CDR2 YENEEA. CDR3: CASTLGGTGPYEQYF. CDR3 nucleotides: TGTGCCAGCACCCTGGGGGGGACAGGCCCCTACGAGCAGTACTTC.

CDR3 coding DNA: TGTGCCAGCAGCCGGTACTACAATGAGCAGTTCTTC. This encodes CASSRYYNEQFF. The V gene is TRBV5-6, the J gene TRBJ2-1, with D unclear. This CDR3 comprises 12 residues. Per the germline V gene, CDR1 is SGHDT and CDR2 is YYEEEE. V was cut by 4 bases and J by 3 bases, with 5 bases left in between.

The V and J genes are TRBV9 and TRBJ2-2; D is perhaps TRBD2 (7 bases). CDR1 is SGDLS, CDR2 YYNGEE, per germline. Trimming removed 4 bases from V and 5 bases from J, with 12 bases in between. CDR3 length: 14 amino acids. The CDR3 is CASSPRGATGELFF. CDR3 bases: TGTGCCAGCAGCCCACGGGGGGCGACCGGGGAGCTGTTTTTT.